These 21 T cell receptor beta chains came from one sample sequenced in a study of ipilimumab plus nivolumab after autologous stem cell transplantation. Here immunoSEQ multiplex PCR was the method, and the copy in TCRdb shows in-frame clones only, minus some. The sample records around 20,000 clones, 77% being singletons. Sequences were derived from PBMCs, sampled in a trial of ipilimumab plus nivolumab as post-transplant consolidation. The receptors here all came from a male donor with diffuse large B-cell lymphoma.

The J gene is TRBJ1-4, the V gene TRBV6-6; D is possibly TRBD1 (6 bases). Germline V CDR1 and CDR2: MNHNY, SVGAGI (reference sequence). V shed 5 bases and J shed 8 bases, with 18 bases lying between them. This CDR3 spans 15 amino acids. The CDR3 sequence: CASSVRFGGAEKLFF. The CDR3 DNA is TGTGCCAGCAGTGTACGTTTCGGGGGCGCGGAAAAACTGTTTTTT.

This clone appeared a few times. The chain employs TRBV5-1 and TRBJ1-1, with TRBD1 as a possible D gene (5 bases). The CDR3 contains 15 residues. Germline V CDR1 and CDR2: SGHRS, YFSETQ. With 0 bases removed from V and 3 bases from J, the gap between germline ends came to 12 bases. The CDR3 DNA follows: TGCGCCAGCAGCTTGGGAGGGGTACGAGACACTGAAGCTTTCTTT. This codes for CASSLGGVRDTEAFF.

This clone was detected only once. The chain carries TRBV6-5 and TRBJ2-7, with 10 bases that match TRBD1. V shed 10 bases and J 3 bases; nucleotides not matched to a gene: 12. CDR1 MNHEY and CDR2 SVGAGI come from the germline V gene. The CDR3 sequence is 15 residues long. The CDR3 loop reads CATSIDRGHIYEQYF. DNA of the CDR3: TGTGCCACCTCCATCGACAGGGGGCATATCTACGAGCAGTACTTC.

The rearrangement joins TRBV9 to TRBJ1-6, with D possibly being TRBD1 (6 bases). Deletions cut 4 bases from V and 7 bases from J, with 12 bases between. The CDR3 sequence is 14 residues long. The germline V gene encodes CDR1 SGDLS and CDR2 YYNGEE. The chain's CDR3 is CASSIRTVNSPLHF. The CDR3 DNA follows: TGTGCCAGCAGCATTCGGACAGTCAATTCACCCCTCCACTTT.

The chain joins TRBV14 to TRBJ2-3; D perhaps matches TRBD1 (6 bases). V shed 2 bases and J shed 3 bases, with 18 bases lying between them. The CDR3 covers 17 residues. Germline CDR1 SGHDN, CDR2 FVKESK. The CDR3 DNA reads as TGTGCCAGCAGCCAACCGGTGGTTATGGGGGCGACAGATACGCAGTATTTT. The encoded protein is CASSQPVVMGATDTQYF.

The chain links TRBV7-9 to TRBJ1-4; D might be TRBD1 (5 bases). Between the trimmed V and J ends, which lost 6 bases and 10 bases, there was a span of 24 bases. Per germline, CDR1 SEHNR and CDR2 FQNEAQ (reference sequence). The CDR3 sequence is 16 residues long. The CDR3 sequence: CASSRTTGGAIRKLFF. Written as DNA, the CDR3 is TGTGCCAGCAGTCGTACCACGGGGGGTGCTATCAGAAAACTGTTTTTT.

In this sample, this clone turned up a few times. The CDR3 is CASSHRGGYTGELFF. CDR3 DNA: TGTGCCAGCAGCCACCGGGGGGGATACACCGGGGAGCTGTTTTTT. The chain uses TRBV5-6 and TRBJ2-2, with 8 positions matching TRBD2. Germline assignment: CDR1 SGHDT and CDR2 YYEEEE. This CDR3 spans 15 amino acids. The V gene end was trimmed by 4 bases and the J gene end by 3 bases; junction bases not matched to a gene: 5.

In this sample, this clone turned up once. The chain uses TRBV7-3 and TRBJ1-1; D gene unclear. The length of the CDR3 is 13 residues. Germline CDR1 is SGHTA and CDR2 is FQGTGA. V was shortened by 2 bases and J by 10 bases, with 14 bases between the two germline ends. The CDR3 spells CASSLPPGGVAFF. For the CDR3, the DNA is TGTGCCAGCAGCTTACCCCCGGGTGGGGTAGCTTTCTTT.

This clone was seen only once. The chain links TRBV15 to TRBJ2-7; 7 nucleotides agree with TRBD2. This CDR3 region has 16 residues. Germline V gives CDR1 LNHNV, CDR2 YYDKDF (reference sequence). The ends lost 2 bases at V and 0 bases at J; junction bases unmatched: 7. CDR3: CATSRTSGTISYEQYF. The DNA for the CDR3 is TGTGCCACCAGCAGAACCTCCGGGACTATCTCCTACGAGCAGTACTTC.

The chain employs TRBV9 and TRBJ2-1; no definite D call. The CDR3 runs 14 residues. Between the trimmed V and J ends, which lost 0 bases and 3 bases, there was a span of 7 bases. The germline V gene has CDR1 SGDLS and CDR2 YYNGEE. The CDR3 reads CASSVADFYNEQFF. The CDR3 bases are TGTGCCAGCAGCGTAGCTGACTTCTACAATGAGCAGTTCTTC.

This clone was counted between two and nine times. The chain employs TRBV5-1 and TRBJ1-1, with unresolved D. V lost 1 base and J lost 5, with 9 bases in between. This CDR3 has 13 residues. Germline lookup yields CDR1 SGHRS and CDR2 YFSETQ. The CDR3 DNA is TGCGCCAGCAGCTTGTTCCAGGATACTGAAGCTTTCTTT. Translating it yields CASSLFQDTEAFF. Full variable domain (rest looked up from reference TRBV5-1 and TRBJ1-1): KAGVTQTPRYLIKTRGQQVTLSCSPISGHRSVSWYQQTPGQGLQFLFEYFSETQRNKGNFPGRFSGRQFSNSRSEMNVSTLELGDSALYLCASSLFQDTEAFFGQGTRLTVV.

This clone is termed medium-sized. This chain joins TRBV28 and TRBJ2-5; TRBD2 might be the D (6 bases). Germline CDR1 and CDR2: MDHEN and SYDVKM. This CDR3 region has 15 residues. V was cut by 2 bases and J by 4 bases, with 14 bases left in between. This chain's CDR3 is CASSLGGADGETQYF. CDR3 sequence (DNA): TGTGCCAGCAGTTTAGGAGGGGCGGACGGAGAGACCCAGTACTTC.

Remarks on this clone: This may come from a read error, since a much larger clone is one base off. The chain combines TRBV5-1 with TRBJ2-7; D may be TRBD2 (6 bases). The CDR3 is made up of 15 amino acids. Germline CDR1 is SGHRS and CDR2 is YFSETQ. The germline V and J ends were trimmed by 4 bases and 5 bases, with 19 bases remaining between them. The CDR3, as DNA: TGCGCCAGCAGCCAAGGGGACCGCTCGGGGGACGAGCAGTACTTC. Protein sequence: CASSQGDRSGDEQYF.

V and J are TRBV9 and TRBJ2-1, with 13 positions matching TRBD2. The CDR3 runs 21 residues. Germline-derived CDR1 and CDR2 are SGDLS and YYNGEE. The V gene end was trimmed by 0 bases and the J gene end by 0 bases; junction bases not matched to a gene: 12. The CDR3 DNA sequence: TGTGCCAGCAGCGTAGTTGGGACTAGCGGGGCAATGCAAAGCTCCTACAATGAGCAGTTCTTC. Protein sequence: CASSVVGTSGAMQSSYNEQFF.

The chain combines TRBV9 with TRBJ1-1, with D maybe TRBD1 (5 bases). The CDR3 is 13 amino acids. From germline, CDR1 is SGDLS and CDR2 YYNGEE. Trimming removed 0 bases at V and 6 bases at J, with 9 bases between. The CDR3 sequence is CASSVGGGAEAFF. DNA of the CDR3: TGTGCCAGCAGCGTAGGCGGAGGGGCTGAAGCTTTCTTT. The variable domain in full, completed from reference TRBV9 and TRBJ1-1, reads DSGVTQTPKHLITATGQRVTLRCSPRSGDLSVYWYQQSLDQGLQFLIQYYNGEERAKGNILERFSAQQFPDLHSELNLSSLELGDSALYFCASSVGGGAEAFFGQGTRLTVV.

The chain uses TRBV30 and TRBJ1-1; D may be TRBD1 (6 bases). The CDR3 has 14 residues. Per the germline V gene, CDR1 is GTSNPN and CDR2 is SVGIG (reference sequence). The germline V and J ends were trimmed by 3 bases and 0 bases, with 11 bases remaining between them. CDR3 sequence: CAWSSTGVNTEAFF. The CDR3, as DNA: TGTGCCTGGAGCTCGACAGGAGTGAACACTGAAGCTTTCTTT.

The chain employs TRBV28 and TRBJ1-3; D is undetermined. This CDR3 is built from 15 residues. V was cut by 3 bases and J by 4 bases, with 13 bases left in between. Per the germline V gene, CDR1 is MDHEN and CDR2 is SYDVKM. The CDR3, as DNA: TGTGCCAGCAGTTTGTCCCCTAATGAGGGAAACACCATATATTTT. Translation gives CASSLSPNEGNTIYF.

The chain is built from TRBV10-3 and TRBJ1-1, with 8 bases aligning to TRBD1. The CDR3 sequence is 16 residues long. The germline V gene has CDR1 ENHRY and CDR2 SYGVKD. Unmatched junction bases numbered 7, after V lost 3 bases and J lost 1 base. CDR3 sequence (DNA): TGTGCCATCAGTGACCCCAGACAGGGGCGGAACACTGAAGCTTTCTTT. It translates to CAISDPRQGRNTEAFF.

The rearrangement joins TRBV7-2 to TRBJ2-1, with 8 bases lining up with TRBD1. Looked up from germline, CDR1 is SGHTA and CDR2 is FQGNSA. The CDR3 covers 15 residues. The V and J ends lost 5 bases and 2 bases, in that order; junction bases with no gene match: 5. Here the CDR3 reads CASSKGQAAYNEQFF. The CDR3, as DNA: TGTGCCAGCAGCAAGGGACAGGCGGCCTACAATGAGCAGTTCTTC.

This clone was detected only once. The chain carries TRBV9 and TRBJ2-2, with D possibly being TRBD1 or TRBD2 (6 bases each). Germline CDR1 SGDLS, CDR2 YYNGEE. The V end was cut by 3 bases, the J end by 8 bases, with 20 bases between. The CDR3 loop spans 16 amino acids. The DNA for the CDR3 is TGTGCCAGCAGCGCCGACAGGAGGGGGTTTTTGGGGGAGCTGTTTTTT. Translated, it gives CASSADRRGFLGELFF. The entire variable domain, with the rest obtained from reference TRBV9 and TRBJ2-2, is as follows: DSGVTQTPKHLITATGQRVTLRCSPRSGDLSVYWYQQSLDQGLQFLIQYYNGEERAKGNILERFSAQQFPDLHSELNLSSLELGDSALYFCASSADRRGFLGELFFGEGSRLTVL.

The chain couples TRBV30 to TRBJ2-2; a weak D match, TRBD1 (5 bases). The V gene lost 6 bases and the J gene lost 2 bases, with 13 bases spanning the gap. CDR1 GTSNPN and CDR2 SVGIG come from the germline V gene (reference sequence). This CDR3 is 14 amino acids long. CDR3 sequence reads: CACDSKFNTGELFF. The CDR3, as DNA: TGTGCCTGTGACAGCAAATTTAACACCGGGGAGCTGTTTTTT.